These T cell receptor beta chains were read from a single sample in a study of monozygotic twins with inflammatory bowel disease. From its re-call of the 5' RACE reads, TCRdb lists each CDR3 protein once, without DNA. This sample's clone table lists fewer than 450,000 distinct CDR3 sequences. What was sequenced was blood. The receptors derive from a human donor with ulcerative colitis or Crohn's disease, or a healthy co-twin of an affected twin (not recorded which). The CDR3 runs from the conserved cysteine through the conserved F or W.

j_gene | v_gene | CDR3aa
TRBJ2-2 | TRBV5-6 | CASSRRTSANTGELFF
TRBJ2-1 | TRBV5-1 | CASSLDQGHYNEQFF
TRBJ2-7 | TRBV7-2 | CASSFRRAGEQYF
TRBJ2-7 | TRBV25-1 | CASSEYPGHEIYEQYF
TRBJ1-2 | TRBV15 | CATGELRGYHYGYTF
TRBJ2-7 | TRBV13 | CASSSLADEQYF
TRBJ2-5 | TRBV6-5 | CASSYNSGGAGETQYF
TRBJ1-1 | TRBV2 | CARAVMNTEAFF
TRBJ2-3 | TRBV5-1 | CASSLRAPSTDTQYF
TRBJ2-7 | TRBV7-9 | CASSIQDYEQYF
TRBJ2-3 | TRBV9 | CASSGTTGTTQYF
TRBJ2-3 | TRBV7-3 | CASSRGGQGSADTQYF
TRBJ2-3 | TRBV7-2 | CASSPLAGGLKDTQYF
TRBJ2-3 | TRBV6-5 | CASSYLGGTSTDTQYF
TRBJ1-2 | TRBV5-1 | CASGSNPRTDYGYTF